Sequencing of this T cell receptor beta chain was carried out in a study of Ad26.COV2.S vaccination and SARS-CoV-2 variants. The treatment was: about 20 received Ad26.COV2.S at low or high dose, single or two shots; several received placebo; per-sample allocation not given. Sample collection was performed on day 63 after the first vaccine or placebo injection. Cohort 1b enrolled adults aged 18-55 years in Boston. Germline V gene lookup returns CDR1 SGHAT and CDR2 FQNNGV. V was clipped by 7 bases and J by 5 bases, with 20 bases between them. CDR3 length: 15 amino acids. Sequencing used immunoSEQ multiplex PCR; TCRdb keeps in-frame clones, though not all of them. The sample lists under 600,000 clones, about 88% occurring once.

This clonotype was obtained from a person aged 18-60 years who received the Ad26.COV2.S COVID-19 vaccine or a placebo. The sample consisted of peripheral blood, taken in a trial of Ad26.COV2.S vaccine versus placebo. This chain uses TRBV11-2 with TRBJ1-1, with D tentatively TRBD1 (5 bases). The CDR3 DNA is TGTGCCAGCACTTATGGGGCGGGGACGTTAACTGAAGCTTTCTTT. Its protein product is CASTYGAGTLTEAFF.